This is a list of T cell receptor beta chains from one sample in a study of T cells after somatic rescue of genetic block. The assay was immunoSEQ multiplex PCR, and TCRdb's table has in-frame clones only and misses some. The table lists 45,000 to 70,000 clones, 90% to 97% of them singletons. Sequencing was carried out using peripheral blood mononuclear cells (PBMCs). All receptors derive from a child less than two years old. Each CDR3 is given with its conserved first and last residue. A D gene is named only where the DNA matches it firmly. Size tells how often a clone was seen (once, few, many) or the class of an expanded clone, and some rows leave it out.

v_gene: TRBV7-6
j_gene: TRBJ1-5
abundance: -
d_gene: TRBD1
CDR3aa: CASSTGGNQPQHF
CDR3nt: TGTGCCAGCAGCACAGGGGGCAATCAGCCCCAGCATTTT

v_gene: TRBV7-6
j_gene: TRBJ2-7
abundance: -
d_gene: -
CDR3aa: CASSLGSAYEQYF
CDR3nt: TGTGCCAGCAGCTTAGGGAGCGCCTACGAGCAGTACTTC

v_gene: TRBV19
j_gene: TRBJ2-1
abundance: -
d_gene: TRBD2
CDR3aa: CASSVTSGSLNEQFF
CDR3nt: TGTGCCAGTAGTGTCACTAGCGGGTCTCTCAATGAGCAGTTCTTC

v_gene: TRBV27
j_gene: TRBJ1-4
abundance: -
d_gene: TRBD1
CDR3aa: CASSPRQGANEKLFF
CDR3nt: TGTGCCAGCAGTCCAAGACAGGGGGCTAATGAAAAACTGTTTTTT

v_gene: TRBV6-6
j_gene: TRBJ2-6
abundance: once
d_gene: -
CDR3aa: CASSGANVLTF
CDR3nt: TGTGCCAGCAGCGGGGCCAACGTCCTGACTTTC

v_gene: TRBV4-1
j_gene: TRBJ1-2
abundance: once
d_gene: -
CDR3aa: CASSHTPGKANYGYTF
CDR3nt: TGCGCCAGCAGCCATACCCCTGGGAAGGCTAACTATGGCTACACCTTC

v_gene: TRBV18
j_gene: TRBJ1-3
abundance: -
d_gene: TRBD1
CDR3aa: CASSPGQARNTIYF
CDR3nt: TGTGCCAGCTCACCGGGACAGGCCCGAAACACCATATATTTT

v_gene: TRBV11-2
j_gene: TRBJ2-1
abundance: -
d_gene: -
CDR3aa: CASSLMIYNEQFF
CDR3nt: TGTGCCAGCAGCCTGATGATCTACAATGAGCAGTTCTTC

v_gene: TRBV10-2
j_gene: TRBJ2-1
abundance: -
d_gene: -
CDR3aa: CASGTVNNEQFF
CDR3nt: TGCGCCAGCGGGACTGTAAACAATGAGCAGTTCTTC

v_gene: TRBV6-5
j_gene: TRBJ1-3
abundance: -
d_gene: -
CDR3aa: CASSYEGTGNTIYF
CDR3nt: TGTGCCAGCAGTTACGAGGGGACTGGAAACACCATATATTTT

v_gene: TRBV5-1
j_gene: TRBJ2-7
abundance: -
d_gene: -
CDR3aa: CASSSGNNHGGEQYF
CDR3nt: TGCGCCAGCAGCTCGGGAAATAACCACGGGGGCGAGCAGTACTTC

v_gene: TRBV5-5
j_gene: TRBJ1-2
abundance: -
d_gene: -
CDR3aa: CASSLGRSYPKSYGYTF
CDR3nt: TGTGCCAGCAGCTTGGGGCGTTCTTATCCTAAGTCCTATGGCTACACCTTC

v_gene: TRBV27
j_gene: TRBJ2-1
abundance: -
d_gene: TRBD2
CDR3aa: CASSWGGSEQFF
CDR3nt: TGTGCCAGCAGTTGGGGGGGGAGTGAGCAGTTCTTC

v_gene: TRBV5-6
j_gene: TRBJ2-7
abundance: -
d_gene: -
CDR3aa: CASSRSPYEQYF
CDR3nt: TGTGCCAGCAGCCGCTCCCCCTACGAGCAGTACTTC

v_gene: TRBV10-3
j_gene: TRBJ2-7
abundance: -
d_gene: -
CDR3aa: CATEQAPYEQYF
CDR3nt: TGTGCCACCGAACAGGCCCCCTACGAGCAGTACTTC

v_gene: TRBV5-1
j_gene: TRBJ2-1
abundance: -
d_gene: TRBD2
CDR3aa: CASSYALAGGRNEQFF
CDR3nt: TGCGCCAGCAGCTACGCCCTAGCGGGAGGGCGTAATGAGCAGTTCTTC

v_gene: TRBV7-2
j_gene: TRBJ2-7
abundance: -
d_gene: -
CDR3aa: CASSPGHLSYEQYF
CDR3nt: TGTGCCAGCAGCCCGGGACACCTCTCCTACGAGCAGTACTTC

v_gene: TRBV6-5
j_gene: TRBJ1-5
abundance: -
d_gene: -
CDR3aa: CASSYARGQPQHF
CDR3nt: TGTGCCAGCAGTTACGCCCGGGGTCAGCCCCAGCATTTT

v_gene: TRBV2
j_gene: TRBJ1-3
abundance: -
d_gene: TRBD1
CDR3aa: CASKRDRAGNTIYF
CDR3nt: TGTGCCAGCAAGAGGGACAGGGCCGGAAACACCATATATTTT

v_gene: TRBV29-1
j_gene: TRBJ2-7
abundance: -
d_gene: -
CDR3aa: CSVSSVSSYEQYF
CDR3nt: TGCAGCGTTTCTAGCGTTAGCTCCTACGAGCAGTACTTC

v_gene: TRBV10-3
j_gene: TRBJ2-7
abundance: -
d_gene: -
CDR3aa: CAISLGGYEQYF
CDR3nt: TGTGCCATCAGTCTTGGAGGCTACGAGCAGTACTTC

v_gene: TRBV5-4
j_gene: TRBJ2-1
abundance: -
d_gene: -
CDR3aa: CASSLGLPGRATYNEQFF
CDR3nt: TGTGCCAGCAGCTTAGGACTCCCCGGGCGAGCAACCTACAATGAGCAGTTCTTC

v_gene: TRBV5-1
j_gene: TRBJ1-4
abundance: -
d_gene: -
CDR3aa: CASSFRSGSNEKLFF
CDR3nt: TGCGCCAGCAGCTTTCGTTCAGGGTCTAATGAAAAACTGTTTTTT

v_gene: TRBV20-1
j_gene: TRBJ1-1
abundance: -
d_gene: -
CDR3aa: CSARPTTEAFF
CDR3nt: TGCAGTGCTAGGCCGACCACTGAAGCTTTCTTT

v_gene: TRBV27
j_gene: TRBJ2-7
abundance: -
d_gene: -
CDR3aa: CACRRAGTYEQYF
CDR3nt: TGTGCCTGCCGGAGGGCCGGTACCTACGAGCAGTACTTC

v_gene: TRBV12-2
j_gene: TRBJ2-7
abundance: -
d_gene: -
CDR3aa: CASRLASGSSYEQYF
CDR3nt: TGTGCAAGTCGCTTAGCTAGCGGAAGCTCCTACGAGCAGTACTTC

v_gene: TRBV9
j_gene: TRBJ2-7
abundance: once
d_gene: TRBD2
CDR3aa: CASSVVAGGNEQYF
CDR3nt: TGTGCCAGCAGCGTAGTAGCGGGAGGGAACGAGCAGTACTTC

v_gene: TRBV30
j_gene: TRBJ2-1
abundance: -
d_gene: -
CDR3aa: CAWSSGPGSSYNEQFF
CDR3nt: TGTGCCTGGAGTTCGGGCCCGGGTAGCTCCTACAATGAGCAGTTCTTC

v_gene: TRBV5-1
j_gene: TRBJ2-4
abundance: -
d_gene: TRBD2
CDR3aa: CASSLEGGSKNIQYF
CDR3nt: TGCGCCAGCAGCTTGGAGGGCGGGAGCAAAAACATTCAGTACTTC

v_gene: TRBV9
j_gene: TRBJ1-2
abundance: -
d_gene: -
CDR3aa: CASSAPVGYTF
CDR3nt: TGTGCCAGCAGCGCCCCAGTCGGCTACACCTTC

v_gene: TRBV4-3
j_gene: TRBJ2-7
abundance: -
d_gene: TRBD2
CDR3aa: CASSQVWTSVSYEQYF
CDR3nt: TGCGCCAGCAGCCAAGTGTGGACTAGCGTCTCCTACGAGCAGTACTTC

v_gene: TRBV9
j_gene: TRBJ2-7
abundance: -
d_gene: -
CDR3aa: CASSVGGPTLGEQYF
CDR3nt: TGTGCCAGCAGCGTAGGAGGGCCCACGTTAGGCGAGCAGTACTTC

v_gene: TRBV20-1
j_gene: TRBJ2-5
abundance: -
d_gene: -
CDR3aa: CSPAEETQYF
CDR3nt: TGCTCGCCTGCTGAAGAGACCCAGTACTTC

v_gene: TRBV2
j_gene: TRBJ2-5
abundance: -
d_gene: -
CDR3aa: CASLDLKETQYF
CDR3nt: TGTGCCAGCTTGGACTTGAAAGAGACCCAGTACTTC

v_gene: TRBV4-2
j_gene: TRBJ2-2
abundance: few
d_gene: TRBD2
CDR3aa: CASSSMLAGDFTGELFF
CDR3nt: TGTGCCAGCAGCTCAATGCTAGCGGGAGATTTCACCGGGGAGCTGTTTTTT

v_gene: TRBV19
j_gene: TRBJ2-7
abundance: -
d_gene: TRBD1
CDR3aa: CASSGRDRAYEQYF
CDR3nt: TGTGCCAGTAGTGGCCGGGACAGGGCCTACGAGCAGTACTTC

v_gene: TRBV6-5
j_gene: TRBJ1-5
abundance: -
d_gene: TRBD1
CDR3aa: CASSYTGDQPQHF
CDR3nt: TGTGCCAGCAGTTACACAGGGGATCAGCCCCAGCATTTT

v_gene: TRBV27
j_gene: TRBJ2-7
abundance: -
d_gene: -
CDR3aa: CASSYLWGVYEQYF
CDR3nt: TGTGCCAGCAGTTATCTTTGGGGGGTCTACGAGCAGTACTTC

v_gene: TRBV18
j_gene: TRBJ1-3
abundance: -
d_gene: -
CDR3aa: CASSPPGTSGNTIYF
CDR3nt: TGTGCCAGCTCACCCCCAGGGACCTCTGGAAACACCATATATTTT

v_gene: TRBV19
j_gene: TRBJ2-1
abundance: -
d_gene: TRBD2
CDR3aa: CASSGPAGGVYGQFF
CDR3nt: TGTGCCAGTAGTGGGCCAGCGGGGGGGGTTTATGGGCAGTTCTTC

v_gene: TRBV10-1
j_gene: TRBJ2-3
abundance: -
d_gene: TRBD1
CDR3aa: CASSEDRVGDTQYF
CDR3nt: TGCGCCAGCAGTGAGGACAGGGTGGGAGATACGCAGTATTTT

v_gene: TRBV5-4
j_gene: TRBJ2-5
abundance: -
d_gene: TRBD1
CDR3aa: CASSERTGGVQETQYF
CDR3nt: TGTGCCAGCAGCGAGCGCACAGGGGGCGTCCAAGAGACCCAGTACTTC

v_gene: TRBV7-9
j_gene: TRBJ1-1
abundance: -
d_gene: -
CDR3aa: CASSLNPLNTEAFF
CDR3nt: TGTGCCAGCAGCTTAAATCCGTTGAACACTGAAGCTTTCTTT

v_gene: TRBV6-4
j_gene: TRBJ1-2
abundance: -
d_gene: -
CDR3aa: CASSDSGYGYTF
CDR3nt: TGTGCCAGCAGTGACTCAGGCTATGGCTACACCTTC

v_gene: TRBV5-1
j_gene: TRBJ2-7
abundance: -
d_gene: -
CDR3aa: CASSLTGIFHEQYF
CDR3nt: TGCGCCAGCAGCTTGACGGGAATTTTCCACGAGCAGTACTTC

v_gene: TRBV7-8
j_gene: TRBJ1-3
abundance: -
d_gene: -
CDR3aa: CASTVNGNTIYF
CDR3nt: TGTGCCAGCACCGTTAATGGAAACACCATATATTTT

v_gene: TRBV11-1
j_gene: TRBJ1-3
abundance: -
d_gene: TRBD1
CDR3aa: CASSYPGQGDTIYF
CDR3nt: TGTGCCAGCAGCTACCCGGGACAGGGAGACACCATATATTTT

v_gene: TRBV6-5
j_gene: TRBJ2-2
abundance: -
d_gene: -
CDR3aa: CASRKNTGELFF
CDR3nt: TGTGCCAGCAGGAAAAACACCGGGGAGCTGTTTTTT

v_gene: TRBV28
j_gene: TRBJ2-3
abundance: -
d_gene: -
CDR3aa: CASSLGRSTDTQYF
CDR3nt: TGTGCCAGCAGTTTAGGTAGGAGCACAGATACGCAGTATTTT

v_gene: TRBV2
j_gene: TRBJ2-3
abundance: -
d_gene: TRBD2
CDR3aa: CASSVREGPDTQYF
CDR3nt: TGTGCCAGCAGTGTGCGGGAGGGCCCAGATACGCAGTATTTT

v_gene: TRBV19
j_gene: TRBJ2-7
abundance: -
d_gene: -
CDR3aa: CASKHPYEQYF
CDR3nt: TGTGCCAGTAAACATCCCTACGAGCAGTACTTC

v_gene: TRBV7-8
j_gene: TRBJ1-2
abundance: -
d_gene: -
CDR3aa: CASSLWLRDYGYTF
CDR3nt: TGTGCCAGCAGCTTATGGTTGAGGGACTATGGCTACACCTTC

v_gene: TRBV7-2
j_gene: TRBJ2-3
abundance: -
d_gene: TRBD2
CDR3aa: CASSLAGTSGMNTQYF
CDR3nt: TGTGCCAGCAGCTTAGCGGGGACTAGCGGGATGAATACGCAGTATTTT

v_gene: TRBV5-4
j_gene: TRBJ1-4
abundance: -
d_gene: -
CDR3aa: CASSSQGRNEKLFF
CDR3nt: TGTGCCAGCAGCTCACAGGGAAGAAATGAAAAACTGTTTTTT